The rows below give T cell receptor beta chains drawn from one sample of a study of human T cells and chemical hapten exposure. TCRdb independently ran MiXCR on the RACE reads; one entry per CDR3 protein. The sample comprises about 40,000 distinct CDR3 sequences, roughly a tenth of which are singletons, and about 6% rests with the top ten. Sample: whole blood, taken in connection with sensitization to the hapten diphenylcyclopropenone (DPC). All receptors come from a man aged 25-45 years with alopecia areata. Some clones in this sample may be carry-over from other donors' samples. CDR3s leave out the opening cysteine and the closing phenylalanine or tryptophan. Part of the rows lack a size; the others show once, few, many or a class for expanded clones.

TRBV18 | many | ASSPTPVNTEAF
TRBV7-7 | many | ASSLAGWQTQY
TRBV6-5 | few | ASNEGDRPHEQY
TRBV29-1 | few | SARPSRGNTIY
TRBV11-1 | many | ASSLSPTGSQETQY
TRBV5-6 | many | ASSREGILYNEQF
TRBV5-1 | . | ASSLTTSGISYNEQF
TRBV20-1 | . | SARDPGGDSSGNTIY
TRBV4-1 | many | ASSQAPLEYSPLH
TRBV7-9 | . | ASSLRGTGEQF
TRBV20-1 | many | SARDSDRVGNEQF
TRBV7-2 | few | ASSPWASGASTDTQY
TRBV3-1 | . | ASSQRGLMNTEAF
TRBV7-6 | many | ASSMANLPQETQY